These T cell receptor beta chains were read from a single sample in a study of T cells in tumors after PD-1 blockade. Sequenced by immunoSEQ multiplex PCR; TCRdb stores in-frame clones only, minus some. The sample shows roughly 14,000 clones, around 79% of them seen only once. Sequenced here: PBMCs, sampled after anti-PD-1 treatment. The receptors originated from a human donor with basal cell carcinoma. The CDR3 runs from the conserved cysteine through the conserved F or W. Each record gives: clone size, J gene, D gene, V gene, CDR3 DNA, CDR3 protein. D genes are given only for firm matches. Size is omitted from some rows. Given values are once, few, many or a class for expanded clones.

NA | TRBJ2-3 | TRBD2 | TRBV7-2 | TGTGCCAGCAGCCCGGGACTAGCGATCGCAGATACGCAGTATTTT | CASSPGLAIADTQYF
NA | TRBJ2-1 | NA | TRBV5-1 | TGCGCCAGCAGCATCGGGACAAGCAATGAGCAGTTCTTC | CASSIGTSNEQFF
NA | TRBJ1-5 | NA | TRBV30 | TGTGCCTGGAGTGAGGAACGCGACCAGCCCCAGCATTTT | CAWSEERDQPQHF
NA | TRBJ1-6 | NA | TRBV24-1 | TGTGCCACCAGTTTAGGGGTTAATTCACCCCTCCACTTT | CATSLGVNSPLHF
NA | TRBJ2-5 | TRBD2 | TRBV2 | TGTGCCAGCAGTATACTAGCGGCGCGGACCTCCGGGGCCCAGTACTTC | CASSILAARTSGAQYF
NA | TRBJ2-1 | TRBD1 | TRBV5-1 | TGCGCCAGCAGCTTACACGGACAGGGGGTTGATGAGCAGTTCTTC | CASSLHGQGVDEQFF
NA | TRBJ1-6 | NA | TRBV27 | TGTGCCAGCAGTTCCCCGGGCGGCAATTCACCCCTCCACTTT | CASSSPGGNSPLHF
NA | TRBJ1-5 | TRBD1 | TRBV6-6 | TGTGCCAGCAGTTACCCCGGGACAGGAGCTCAGCCCCAGCATTTT | CASSYPGTGAQPQHF
NA | TRBJ2-1 | TRBD2 | TRBV7-2 | TGTGCCAGCAGCTTAGGAGCGGGAGTTCAAAATGAGCAGTTCTTC | CASSLGAGVQNEQFF
once | TRBJ2-3 | NA | TRBV9 | TGTGCCAGCAGCGTTAGGGGCGATACGCAGTATTTT | CASSVRGDTQYF
NA | TRBJ1-4 | NA | TRBV5-1 | TGCGCCAGCAGCTTGGCCTCTTCTAATGAAAAACTGTTTTTT | CASSLASSNEKLFF
NA | TRBJ2-3 | NA | TRBV9 | TGTGCCAGCAGCGTAGGTTGGCTTAGCACAGATACGCAGTATTTT | CASSVGWLSTDTQYF
once | TRBJ2-1 | TRBD2 | TRBV29-1 | TGCAGCGTCGCGACTAGCGGGGGGGTCAATGAGCAGTTCTTC | CSVATSGGVNEQFF
NA | TRBJ2-3 | TRBD2 | TRBV15 | TGTGCCACCAGCAGCAATAGCGGGGGGGGCACAGATACGCAGTATTTT | CATSSNSGGGTDTQYF
NA | TRBJ1-6 | NA | TRBV7-9 | TGTGCCAGCAGCCCCCGAGACTCCTATAATTCACCCCTCCACTTT | CASSPRDSYNSPLHF
NA | TRBJ1-5 | TRBD1 | TRBV6-5 | TGTGCCAGCAGGGGGACAGCATATCAGCCCCAGCATTTT | CASRGTAYQPQHF
NA | TRBJ2-3 | NA | TRBV9 | TGTGCCAGCAGCGTAGAAGGCAGGTTAACAGATACGCAGTATTTT | CASSVEGRLTDTQYF
NA | TRBJ1-2 | NA | TRBV24-1 | TGTGCCACCAGTGACAATGGACGGGTCTATGGCTACACCTTC | CATSDNGRVYGYTF
once | TRBJ2-1 | NA | TRBV7-2 | TGTGCCAGCAGCTTAGAGCAGCACAATGAGCAGTTCTTC | CASSLEQHNEQFF
NA | TRBJ2-3 | NA | TRBV9 | TGTGCCAGCAGCCCGGGGAATCCGGCAGGTACGCAGTATTTT | CASSPGNPAGTQYF
NA | TRBJ2-3 | TRBD1 | TRBV2 | TGTGCCAGCAGCCGAGGACAGGGTACGCAGTATTTT | CASSRGQGTQYF
NA | TRBJ2-4 | NA | TRBV28 | TGTGCCAGCAGGACCCCCGAAGCCAAAAACATTCAGTACTTC | CASRTPEAKNIQYF
NA | TRBJ1-2 | NA | TRBV7-3 | TGTGCCAGCAGCTTAGTTGCTGGGACAACCTATGGCTACACCTTC | CASSLVAGTTYGYTF
NA | TRBJ1-2 | TRBD1 | TRBV19 | TGTGCCAGTAGCGCAGGGGGATATGGCTACACCTTC | CASSAGGYGYTF